The 24 T cell receptor beta chains reported below all come from one sample, sequenced in a study of vaccination and CD4 T cells after COVID-19. Treatment denoted: 10-day PBMC culture with coronavirus spike peptide pools or control peptides (ViraFEST assay). The Oncomine TCR Beta short-read assay was applied to DNA of cultured CD4+ T cells. MiXCR was run by TCRdb on the PCR reads, yielding one entry per CDR3 protein. The top ten clones hold around 6% of a sample with under 20,000 distinct CDR3 sequences, more than 35% of them seen once. The antigens of these receptors remain unknown. The source material was CD4+ T cells from blood, cultured in vitro, sampled before SARS-CoV-2 vaccination. These receptors were taken from a human donor who had recovered from COVID-19.

The rearrangement uses TRBV5-4 and TRBJ1-2; possibly TRBD1 for D (5 bases). Trimming left V 4 bases short and J 4 bases short, with 11 bases between. The CDR3 loop spans 13 amino acids. Germline assignment: CDR1 SGHNT and CDR2 YYREEE (reference sequence). CDR3 in DNA: TGTGCCAGCAGCCCCGACAGCGTCTATGGCTACACCTTC. Its translation is CASSPDSVYGYTF. Variable domain in full (rest from reference TRBV5-4 and TRBJ1-2): ETGVTQSPTHLIKTRGQQVTLRCSSQSGHNTVSWYQQALGQGPQFIFQYYREEENGRGNFPPRFSGLQFPNYSSELNVNALELDDSALYLCASSPDSVYGYTFGSGTRLTVV.

This chain joins TRBV5-6 and TRBJ1-1, with a possible D match to TRBD1 (5 bases). Trimming left V 3 bases short and J 4 bases short, with 13 bases between. Germline V gene data show CDR1 as SGHDT and CDR2 as YYEEEE. The CDR3 totals 14 residues. In nucleotides, the CDR3 is TGTGCCAGCAGCTCCATAGGGGCCGGCACTGAAGCTTTCTTT. It specifies CASSSIGAGTEAFF.

The chain carries TRBV19 and TRBJ2-3; 9 bases map to TRBD2. This CDR3 has 15 amino acids. The junction had 4 bases not matched to a gene; V was cut back by 4 bases and J by 2 bases. Germline V gene lookup returns CDR1 LNHDA and CDR2 SQIVND (reference sequence). CDR3 in amino acids: CASSRAGGYTDTQYF. The DNA of the CDR3 is TGTGCCAGTAGTAGAGCGGGGGGATACACAGATACGCAGTATTTT.

The V gene is TRBV19, the J gene TRBJ1-1; no clear D. This CDR3 is built from 14 residues. CDR1 LNHDA and CDR2 SQIVND come from the germline V gene (reference sequence). The V end was cut by 2 bases, the J end by 0 bases, with 7 bases between. CDR3 sequence: CASSIRGVNTEAFF. CDR3 in DNA: TGTGCCAGTAGTATACGAGGAGTGAACACTGAAGCTTTCTTT.

In this sample, this clonotype turned up a few times. This sequence joins TRBV7-2 and TRBJ2-5; no clear D gene. Trimming stripped 5 bases from V and 3 bases from J, with 10 bases between. Looked up from germline, CDR1 is SGHTA and CDR2 is FQGNSA. This CDR3 comprises 13 residues. CDR3 DNA sequence: TGTGCCAGCAGCCCGATGCGAGAAGAGACCCAGTACTTC. Its protein product is CASSPMREETQYF.

There are a few counts of this clonotype. The J gene is TRBJ1-1, the V gene TRBV27; D remains unclear. V gave up 5 bases and J gave up 0 bases, with 16 bases separating them. The CDR3 totals 16 residues. The germline gives CDR1 MNHEY, CDR2 SMNVEV (reference sequence). CDR3 bases: TGTGCCAGCAGTACGCGGACGGTTACCATGAACACTGAAGCTTTCTTT. This encodes CASSTRTVTMNTEAFF.

The chain uses TRBV7-2 and TRBJ2-2; D not certain. The CDR3 contains 13 residues. The ends were cut back, 7 bases at V and 8 bases at J, with 14 bases in the middle. The germline V gene has CDR1 SGHTA and CDR2 FQGNSA. The CDR3 reads CASNATVQGELFF. DNA of the CDR3: TGTGCCAGCAACGCAACCGTTCAAGGGGAGCTGTTTTTT.

By sample share, this clonotype is medium-sized (0.01 to 0.1%). This sequence joins TRBV6-1 and TRBJ1-2; D gene unclear. V lost 7 bases and J 4 bases, leaving 10 bases between the germline ends. The CDR3 has 12 amino acids. The germline gives CDR1 MNHNS, CDR2 SASEGT. CDR3 in amino acids: CASMRLAYGYTF. CDR3 nucleotides: TGTGCCAGCATGCGTCTTGCCTATGGCTACACCTTC.

This clonotype is labeled as medium-sized (0.01 to 0.1%). The chain has TRBV19 and TRBJ2-5; D is uncertain. Germline CDR1 and CDR2: LNHDA and SQIVND (reference sequence). This CDR3 region has 13 residues. V lost 9 bases and J lost 2, with 13 bases in between. DNA of the CDR3: TGTGCCAGGGCCTTAGCCGGGCAAGAGACCCAGTACTTC. Translation: CARALAGQETQYF.

This chain links TRBV6-2 or TRBV6-3 with TRBJ2-3; a possible D gene is TRBD2 (7 bases). Germline-derived CDR1 and CDR2 are MNHEY and SVGEGT. The V end lost 4 bases, the J end lost 3 bases, and 29 bases lay between the germline ends. The CDR3 spans 20 residues. The CDR3 DNA reads as TGTGCCAGCAGTTGGAGGGGGGGCTGGCTACGCACGGGTTGGACAGATACGCAGTATTTT. Amino acids: CASSWRGGWLRTGWTDTQYF.

This clonotype appeared a few times. This sequence joins TRBV10-2 and TRBJ1-2; D call uncertain. The CDR3 runs to 11 residues. The germline V and J ends were trimmed by 4 bases and 7 bases, with 7 bases remaining between them. Germline V gene data show CDR1 as WSHSY and CDR2 as SAAADI. In nucleotides, the CDR3 is TGCGCCAGCAGTGGTCGGGGTGGCTACACCTTC. Its translation: CASSGRGGYTF.

The CDR3 loop is CASRTGQNTGELFF. The CDR3 DNA reads as TGTGCCAGCAGAACAGGACAGAACACCGGGGAGCTGTTTTTT. The V gene is TRBV2, the J gene TRBJ2-2, with D possibly matching TRBD1 (5 bases). Germline lookup yields CDR1 SNHLY and CDR2 FYNNEI. The CDR3 length is 14 residues. Trimming shortened V by 6 bases and J by 1 base, and 9 bases separated the two germline ends.

The chain uses TRBV4-1 and TRBJ1-4, with TRBD1 matching over 10 bases. The germline V gene encodes CDR1 MGHRA and CDR2 YSYEKL. The CDR3 extends over 18 amino acids. V was clipped by 3 bases and J by 3 bases; unmatched bases: 10. CDR3 sequence (DNA): TGCGCCAGCAGCCATCAACTCGCCGGGACAGGGGCTAATGAAAAACTGTTTTTT. Amino acids: CASSHQLAGTGANEKLFF.

The chain is built from TRBV24-1 and TRBJ1-3; a weak D match, TRBD1 (6 bases). The CDR3 extends over 13 amino acids. Deletions cut 7 bases from V and 4 bases from J, with 10 bases between. CDR1 is KGHDR, CDR2 SFDVKD, per germline. CDR3 nucleotide sequence: TGTGCCACCAGGCAGGGGTCCGGAAACACCATATATTTT. Its translation: CATRQGSGNTIYF.

The table lists this clonotype with a count of one. The chain has TRBV7-9 and TRBJ1-1, with D perhaps matching TRBD1 (5 bases). Germline V gene lookup returns CDR1 SEHNR and CDR2 FQNEAQ (reference sequence). V was clipped by 4 bases and J by 8 bases, with 14 bases between them. The CDR3 covers 13 residues. CDR3 nucleotide sequence: TGTGCCAGCAGCTGGACGTGGGGGGAAGAAGCTTTCTTT. It encodes CASSWTWGEEAFF.

The chain combines TRBV2 with TRBJ2-4; the D gene is possibly TRBD2 (6 bases). Trimming pared 5 bases from V and 6 bases from J, leaving 20 bases between. Looked up from germline, CDR1 is SNHLY and CDR2 is FYNNEI. The CDR3 spans 16 residues. The CDR3 DNA follows: TGTGCCAGCAGTACCGGGGAAGGGGAGGCGGGAAACATTCAGTACTTC. This codes for CASSTGEGEAGNIQYF.

This clonotype was seen a few times. The chain couples TRBV29-1 to TRBJ1-1; 8 positions agree with TRBD1. The junction had 8 bases not matched to a gene; V was cut back by 3 bases and J by 11 bases. The CDR3 runs 12 residues. The V gene's germline CDR1 is SQVTM and CDR2 ANQGSEA. CDR3 region: CSVENRGSGAFF. DNA for the CDR3: TGCAGCGTTGAGAACAGGGGGAGTGGCGCTTTCTTT.

This clonotype was recorded once. The chain couples TRBV6-5 to TRBJ2-3; weak D call: TRBD2 (5 bases). The CDR3 loop spans 13 amino acids. Germline V gives CDR1 MNHEY, CDR2 SVGAGI. V lost 0 bases, J lost 8 bases, and 9 bases lay in between. CDR3 sequence (DNA): TGTGCCAGCAGTTACTCGGAAGGAGGTACGCAGTATTTT. Amino acids: CASSYSEGGTQYF.

The table lists this clonotype with a few counts. V usage is TRBV11-2 and J usage is TRBJ2-5; the match to TRBD2 covers 7 bases. V dropped 6 bases and J dropped 3; count of bases not matched to a gene: 7. CDR3 length: 14 residues. Germline lookup yields CDR1 SGHAT and CDR2 FQNNGV. The CDR3 reads CASRTTSRKETQYF. CDR3 in DNA: TGTGCCAGCAGGACGACTAGCCGCAAAGAGACCCAGTACTTC.

This clonotype was seen more than once but under ten times. This sequence joins TRBV15 and TRBJ2-6, with D unclear. CDR3 size: 18 residues. V lost 1 base, J lost 0 bases, and 13 bases lay in between. Germline V gene sequence: CDR1 LNHNV, CDR2 YYDKDF (reference sequence). CDR3 in DNA: TGTGCCACCAGCAGAGCCTCCCTCGGGCGCTCTGGGGCCAACGTCCTGACTTTC. It is translated as CATSRASLGRSGANVLTF.

The V and J genes are TRBV7-9 and TRBJ2-1; D is undetermined. CDR3 length equals 14 residues. Trimming took off 9 bases at V and 6 bases at J, with 18 bases between the two ends. The germline CDR1 and CDR2 sequences are SEHNR and FQNEAQ (reference sequence). The CDR3 here is CASSPIAMGNEQFF. Written as DNA, the CDR3 is TGTGCCAGTAGCCCGATCGCAATGGGCAATGAGCAGTTCTTC. Complete variable domain (other parts from reference TRBV7-9 and TRBJ2-1): DTGVSQNPRHKITKRGQNVTFRCDPISEHNRLYWYRQTLGQGPEFLTYFQNEAQLEKSRLLSDRFSAERPKGSFSTLEIQRTEQGDSAMYLCASSPIAMGNEQFFGPGTRLTVL.

The chain joins TRBV7-2 to TRBJ2-5; D gene uncertain. V was clipped by 5 bases and J by 5 bases, with 15 bases between them. Germline V lookup: CDR1 SGHTA, CDR2 FQGNSA. The CDR3 length is 14 residues. The CDR3 sequence: CASSRRAGEETQYF. In DNA form, the CDR3 reads TGTGCCAGCAGCCGACGGGCAGGTGAGGAGACCCAGTACTTC.

V usage is TRBV7-2 and J usage is TRBJ1-1; tentative D call: TRBD1 (5 bases). Germline V lookup: CDR1 SGHTA, CDR2 FQGNSA. Trimming left V 5 bases short and J 11 bases short, with 18 bases between. CDR3 size: 13 residues. CDR3 in amino acids: CASSSRDSYRAFF. The CDR3 DNA follows: TGTGCCAGCAGCAGCCGGGACTCATATCGGGCTTTCTTT. Drawing the rest from reference TRBV7-2 and TRBJ1-1, the complete variable domain is GAGVSQSPSNKVTEKGKDVELRCDPISGHTALYWYRQSLGQGLEFLIYFQGNSAPDKSGLPSDRFSAERTGGSVSTLTIQRTQQEDSAVYLCASSSRDSYRAFFGQGTRLTVV.

This chain connects TRBV7-2 to TRBJ2-2; TRBD2 agrees at 12 bases. V lost 1 base and J lost 7; bases outside the gene matches: 7. CDR3 length: 17 amino acids. Germline loops: CDR1 SGHTA, CDR2 FQGNSA. This CDR3 reads CASSLDASGGAHGELFF. DNA of the CDR3: TGTGCCAGCAGCTTAGATGCTAGCGGGGGGGCTCACGGGGAGCTGTTTTTT.